This T cell receptor (beta chain) was recorded in a study of CD8 T cells in ankylosing spondylitis. Notes on the study in general: CD8+ by phenotype, disease-linked clones were relatively rare in peripheral blood. In synovial fluid and blood from reactive arthritis, some motif variants were previously reported. Ankylosing spondylitis blood seemed to carry a telltale TCR beta motif made of under ten highly homologous variants.

Using quantitative 5'-RACE with molecular barcodes, the authors made TCR beta libraries. MiXCR, run by TCRdb on the 5' RACE reads, gives a single entry per CDR3 protein. Of 750,000 to 850,000 distinct CDR3 sequences listed, over 9.5% are singletons. The CDR3 loop spans 13 amino acids. Germline CDR1 SGHTA, CDR2 FQGTGA. V dropped 5 bases and J dropped 3 bases, with 8 bases sitting between them. A note on this clonotype: The antigen remains unidentified.

This receptor was obtained from a male donor with ankylosing spondylitis. The chain joins TRBV7-3 to TRBJ1-5; D uncertain. Material: blood, either unsorted or a sorted T cell fraction (not recorded which). The CDR3 loop is CASSAGPNQPQHF. The CDR3, as DNA: TGTGCCAGCAGCGCAGGCCCCAATCAGCCCCAGCATTTT.